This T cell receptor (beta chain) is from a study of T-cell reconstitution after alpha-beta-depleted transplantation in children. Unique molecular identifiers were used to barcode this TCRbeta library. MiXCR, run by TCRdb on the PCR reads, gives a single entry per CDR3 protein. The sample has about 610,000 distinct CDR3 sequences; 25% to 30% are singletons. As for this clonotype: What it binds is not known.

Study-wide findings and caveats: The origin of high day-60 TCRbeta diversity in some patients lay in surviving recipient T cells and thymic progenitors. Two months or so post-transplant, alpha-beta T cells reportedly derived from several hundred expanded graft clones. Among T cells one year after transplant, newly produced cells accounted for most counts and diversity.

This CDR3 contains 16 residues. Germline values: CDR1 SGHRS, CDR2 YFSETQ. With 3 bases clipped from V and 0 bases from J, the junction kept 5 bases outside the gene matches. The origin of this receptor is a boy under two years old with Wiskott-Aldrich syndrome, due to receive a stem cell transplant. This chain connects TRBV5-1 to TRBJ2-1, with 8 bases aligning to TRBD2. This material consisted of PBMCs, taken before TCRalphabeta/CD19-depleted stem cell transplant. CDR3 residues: CASSSQAGVSYNEQFF. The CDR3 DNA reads TGCGCCAGCAGCTCCCAAGCGGGGGTCTCCTACAATGAGCAGTTCTTC.